These 30 T cell receptor beta chains share one sample of origin, sequenced in a study of cytomegalovirus exposure and HLA in healthy donors. The primer mix had 60 Vbeta and 13 Jbeta primers. The assay was immunoSEQ multiplex PCR, and TCRdb's table has in-frame clones only and misses some. The specimen's table records about 74,000 clones. Sequencing was done on a sample of PBMCs. All receptors derive from a female donor in good health and CMV-seropositive.

The V gene is TRBV27, the J gene TRBJ1-2; tentatively, D is TRBD1 (5 bases). This CDR3 region has 15 residues. Germline CDR1 MNHEY, CDR2 SMNVEV (reference sequence). V shed 6 bases and J shed 2 bases, with 16 bases lying between them. Here the CDR3 DNA reads TGTGCCAGCAGCACTCTCACAGGTTTAAACTATGGCTACACCTTC. Protein: CASSTLTGLNYGYTF.

The V gene is TRBV4-1, the J gene TRBJ1-5; 7 nucleotides align to TRBD1. After removal of 1 base from V and 5 bases from J, the junction contained 5 bases not matched to a gene. The CDR3 runs to 15 residues. Germline values: CDR1 MGHRA, CDR2 YSYEKL. CDR3 sequence reads: CASSQGQGVHQPQHF. Here the CDR3 DNA reads TGCGCCAGCAGCCAAGGGCAGGGGGTCCATCAGCCCCAGCATTTT.

The rearrangement links TRBV18 to TRBJ1-5; 8 bases are shared with TRBD1. This CDR3 region has 19 residues. Germline CDR1 reads KGHSH; CDR2 reads LQKENI. The J segment lost 3 bases and the V segment lost 6 bases, leaving 19 bases of the junction unmatched. DNA of the CDR3: TGTGCCAGCTCGCACGTGGGGACAGGACCTCAGGGGATCAATCAGCCCCAGCATTTT. Amino acid sequence: CASSHVGTGPQGINQPQHF.

The chain employs TRBV6-1 and TRBJ2-1; TRBD2 agrees at 10 bases. From germline, CDR1 is MNHNS and CDR2 SASEGT. The CDR3 consists of 14 residues. V lost 3 bases and J lost 11; bases outside the gene matches: 7. Here the CDR3 DNA reads TGTGCCAGCAGTGAGGGACTAGCGCCTAGGAAGCAGTTCTTC. The encoded protein is CASSEGLAPRKQFF.

The chain carries TRBV9 and TRBJ2-1; 10 bases agree with TRBD2. The ends lost 3 bases at V and 9 bases at J; junction bases unmatched: 9. This CDR3 has 15 amino acids. Looked up from germline, CDR1 is SGDLS and CDR2 is YYNGEE. In DNA, the CDR3 is TGTGCCAGCAGCGACCGGGCTAGCGGGAGAAGTGAGCAGTTCTTC. Residues: CASSDRASGRSEQFF.

The CDR3 nucleotides are TGTGCCAGCAGCTTGGACAGGGGGAACACTGAAGCTTTCTTT. It translates to CASSLDRGNTEAFF. The gene calls are TRBV5-4 and TRBJ1-1; 7 bases fit TRBD1. CDR1 is SGHNT, CDR2 YYREEE, per germline (reference sequence). V trimming: 0 bases; J trimming: 1 base; junction bases outside the gene matches: 0. This CDR3 is built from 14 residues.

V is TRBV20-1 and J is TRBJ2-7; tentatively, D is TRBD1 (7 bases). This CDR3 spans 11 amino acids. V was cut by 7 bases and J by 5 bases, with 12 bases left in between. Germline V lookup: CDR1 DFQATT, CDR2 SNEGSKA (reference sequence). DNA for the CDR3: TGCAGTGGGAGGGGGCACGACGAGCAGTACTTC. Translation: CSGRGHDEQYF.

The chain is built from TRBV7-9 and TRBJ1-2; D is possibly TRBD1 (5 bases). Looked up from germline, CDR1 is SEHNR and CDR2 is FQNEAQ (reference sequence). This CDR3 is 15 amino acids long. V lost 5 bases to trimming and J lost 6 bases, with 19 bases between them. CDR3 sequence: CASSGAGIRNDGYTF. CDR3 nucleotide sequence: TGTGCCAGCAGCGGGGCAGGGATCAGAAACGATGGCTACACCTTC. Together with reference TRBV7-9 and TRBJ1-2, the CDR3 gives the full variable domain: DTGVSQNPRHKITKRGQNVTFRCDPISEHNRLYWYRQTLGQGPEFLTYFQNEAQLEKSRLLSDRFSAERPKGSFSTLEIQRTEQGDSAMYLCASSGAGIRNDGYTFGSGTRLTVV.

CDR3 coding DNA: TGCGCCAGCAGCCAAGAACTAGCGGGAGGCCTAGCCGAGCAGTTCTTC. Residues: CASSQELAGGLAEQFF. The V gene is TRBV4-3, the J gene TRBJ2-1; 12 positions match TRBD2. J lost 10 bases, V lost 0 bases, and 7 bases had no gene match. Germline CDR1 is LGHNA and CDR2 is YSLEER. The CDR3 runs to 16 residues.

The rearrangement links TRBV19 to TRBJ1-4; D remains unclear. Trimming removed 6 bases from V and 8 bases from J, with 10 bases in between. The CDR3 consists of 12 residues. Germline V CDR1 and CDR2: LNHDA, SQIVND (reference sequence). This CDR3 is CASRDSEEKLFF. The CDR3 DNA sequence: TGTGCCAGTAGGGACTCCGAGGAAAAACTGTTTTTT.

The chain combines TRBV19 with TRBJ1-2; 8 nucleotides align to TRBD1. Germline loops: CDR1 LNHDA, CDR2 SQIVND (reference sequence). The CDR3 covers 14 residues. J was trimmed by 8 bases and V by 5 bases; bases with no gene match: 10. The CDR3: CASSAATGVGGYTF. As DNA, the CDR3 is TGTGCCAGTAGTGCCGCGACAGGGGTAGGCGGCTACACCTTC.

This sequence joins TRBV25-1 and TRBJ2-7, with no clear D. Trimming took off 5 bases at V and 3 bases at J, with 11 bases between the two ends. The CDR3 contains 13 residues. Looked up from germline, CDR1 is MGHDK and CDR2 is SYGVNS. CDR3 region: CASSSGGFYEQYF. In DNA, the CDR3 is TGTGCCAGCAGTTCAGGTGGGTTCTACGAGCAGTACTTC.

The CDR3 region has the DNA TGCAGCGTTGCTACGGGACTAGGATCGGCGCAGCAGTACTTC. Amino acid sequence: CSVATGLGSAQQYF. The chain is built from TRBV29-1 and TRBJ2-7; TRBD2 matches at 8 bases. There are 14 residues in the CDR3. CDR1 and CDR2 (germline): SQVTM, ANQGSEA. Germline trimming cut 4 bases from V and 8 bases from J; bases unmatched to any gene: 13.

The J gene is TRBJ1-4, the V gene TRBV5-1, with D unclear. The germline V and J ends were trimmed by 2 bases and 4 bases, with 12 bases remaining between them. CDR1 SGHRS and CDR2 YFSETQ come from the germline V gene. The CDR3 consists of 15 residues. CDR3 sequence (DNA): TGCGCCAGCAGCTTAATTGGCACGGGTAATGAAAAACTGTTTTTT. Its translation: CASSLIGTGNEKLFF.

The rearrangement joins TRBV14 to TRBJ2-7; 7 bases map to TRBD2. CDR1 is SGHDN and CDR2 is FVKESK in the germline V gene. CDR3 length: 14 amino acids. The trim removed 0 bases at V and 6 bases at J, leaving 5 bases unmatched. The CDR3 nucleotides read TGTGCCAGCAGCCAAGATCTTCGGGGGGTCGAGCAGTACTTC. Translated, it gives CASSQDLRGVEQYF. The variable domain in full, with the rest retrieved from reference TRBV14 and TRBJ2-7, is EAGVTQFPSHSVIEKGQTVTLRCDPISGHDNLYWYRRVMGKEIKFLLHFVKESKQDESGMPNNRFLAERTGGTYSTLKVQPAELEDSGVYFCASSQDLRGVEQYFGPGTRLTVT.

The chain uses TRBV5-6 and TRBJ2-7, with 8 bases identical to TRBD1. The CDR3 length is 13 residues. V dropped 3 bases and J dropped 6; count of bases not matched to a gene: 5. Germline V gene data show CDR1 as SGHDT and CDR2 as YYEEEE. The CDR3 region is CASSSAGGSEQYF. Here the CDR3 DNA reads TGTGCCAGCAGCTCAGCAGGGGGCAGCGAGCAGTACTTC.

This chain uses TRBV6-5 with TRBJ2-7; maybe TRBD1 (6 bases). The CDR3 length is 14 residues. V was pared by 4 bases and J by 4 bases, with 14 bases between. The V gene's germline CDR1 is MNHEY and CDR2 SVGAGI. Written as DNA, the CDR3 is TGTGCCAGCAGTTGGGGGCTGGGAGATTACGAGCAGTACTTC. It specifies CASSWGLGDYEQYF.

The rearrangement uses TRBV10-2 and TRBJ2-7; D may be TRBD1 (6 bases). Germline V CDR1 and CDR2: WSHSY, SAAADI. The V and J ends lost 3 bases and 3 bases respectively, with 15 bases between them. The length of the CDR3 is 15 residues. CDR3 nucleotides: TGCGCCAGCAGTGACCAGTCAGGGGTACGCTACGAGCAGTACTTC. Protein sequence: CASSDQSGVRYEQYF.

Comments on this clone: The same CDR3 also results from other DNA sequences found in this sample. J is TRBJ2-7 and V is TRBV19; D remains ambiguous. CDR1 is LNHDA, CDR2 SQIVND, per germline (reference sequence). The CDR3 length is 12 residues. Trimming removed 7 bases from V and 2 bases from J, with 9 bases in between. The CDR3 sequence is CASTSSAYEQYF. DNA for the CDR3: TGTGCCAGTACCTCCAGCGCCTACGAGCAGTACTTC. The variable domain in full, completed from reference TRBV19 and TRBJ2-7, reads DGGITQSPKYLFRKEGQNVTLSCEQNLNHDAMYWYRQDPGQGLRLIYYSQIVNDFQKGDIAEGYSVSREKKESFPLTVTSAQKNPTAFYLCASTSSAYEQYFGPGTRLTVT.

The chain couples TRBV6-5 to TRBJ2-1; D may be TRBD2 (5 bases). The germline V and J ends were trimmed by 4 bases and 15 bases, with 22 bases remaining between them. Germline V gives CDR1 MNHEY, CDR2 SVGAGI. The CDR3 has 14 residues. CDR3 bases: TGTGCCAGCAGTTCCTTGGGTAGCGCCCGAGCCCCGTTCTTC. This gives the protein CASSSLGSARAPFF.

The V call is TRBV6-5, the J call TRBJ1-6; TRBD1 agrees at 7 bases. The CDR3 has 13 amino acids. The germline gives CDR1 MNHEY, CDR2 SVGAGI. V shed 4 bases and J 8 bases; nucleotides not matched to a gene: 2. The CDR3 DNA is TGTGCCAGCAGTTTAACAGGGGATTCACCCCTCCACTTT. It is translated as CASSLTGDSPLHF.

The CDR3 is CASSGPRGGETQYF. The CDR3 DNA reads as TGTGCCAGCAGTGGACCGCGGGGAGGGGAGACCCAGTACTTC. The chain couples TRBV2 to TRBJ2-5, with 7 bases lining up with TRBD2. V lost 4 bases, J lost 5 bases, and 7 bases stayed unmatched. Germline V CDR1 and CDR2: SNHLY, FYNNEI. This CDR3 has 14 amino acids.

For this clone: Other DNA sequences within the sample encode an identical CDR3. The chain links TRBV27 to TRBJ1-2; tentative D call: TRBD1 (6 bases). Trimming removed 4 bases at V and 6 bases at J, with 21 bases between. Germline assignment: CDR1 MNHEY and CDR2 SMNVEV (reference sequence). CDR3 size: 16 residues. CDR3 loop: CASSWARGSTPDGYTF. CDR3 DNA: TGTGCCAGCAGTTGGGCCAGGGGTAGCACTCCGGATGGCTACACCTTC.

The V call is TRBV6-6, the J call TRBJ1-2, with 7 positions matching TRBD1. Germline-derived CDR1 and CDR2 are MNHNY and SVGAGI (reference sequence). This CDR3 has 13 amino acids. V was clipped by 5 bases and J by 2 bases; unmatched bases: 2. The DNA of the CDR3 is TGTGCCAGCAGTCCGACAGGGAACTATGGCTACACCTTC. Amino acid sequence: CASSPTGNYGYTF.

The rearrangement links TRBV2 to TRBJ1-5, with D tentatively TRBD1 (5 bases). The CDR3 totals 14 residues. Germline-derived CDR1 and CDR2 are SNHLY and FYNNEI. The CDR3, as DNA: TGTGCTACCGGCCCCAACAGGTCTGATCAGCCCCAGCATTTT. The encoded protein is CATGPNRSDQPQHF.

Remarks on this clone: One end of the junction is discordant with germline, which a read error may explain. The chain employs TRBV19 and TRBJ2-2; 8 bases map to TRBD1. Germline V CDR1 and CDR2: LNHDA, SQIVND (reference sequence). The CDR3 consists of 16 residues. As DNA, the CDR3 is TGTGCCAGTAGTATAAGGGGACAGGCGAACATCGGGGAGCTGTTTTTT. Its translation is CASSIRGQANIGELFF. Full variable domain (missing parts from reference TRBV19 and TRBJ2-2): DGGITQSPKYLFRKEGQNVTLSCEQNLNHDAMYWYRQDPGQGLRLIYYSQIVNDFQKGDIAEGYSVSREKKESFPLTVTSAQKNPTAFYLCASSIRGQANIGELFFGEGSRLTVL.

The rearrangement links TRBV9 to TRBJ2-7; 9 nucleotides agree with TRBD2. In germline, CDR1 is SGDLS, CDR2 YYNGEE. This CDR3 contains 15 residues. V shed 0 bases, J shed 4 bases, and the junction held 5 bases outside the gene matches. CDR3 in amino acids: CASSVDSGRQYEQYF. CDR3 DNA sequence: TGTGCCAGCAGCGTAGACAGCGGGAGGCAATACGAGCAGTACTTC.

The chain combines TRBV28 with TRBJ1-6, with 9 bases fitting TRBD1. CDR3 length equals 15 residues. CDR1 is MDHEN and CDR2 is SYDVKM in the germline V gene. The V and J ends lost 7 bases and 6 bases, in that order; junction bases with no gene match: 7. CDR3 DNA: TGTGCCAGCATCCCCGGACAGGGGATTAATTCACCCCTCCACTTT. Its protein is CASIPGQGINSPLHF.

CDR3 coding DNA: TGTGCCACCAGCAGAGACCCTGGGACAGGCGGTGGCTACACCTTC. It yields the protein CATSRDPGTGGGYTF. The chain employs TRBV15 and TRBJ1-2; 8 bases align to TRBD1. The junction had 7 bases not matched to a gene; V was cut back by 0 bases and J by 7 bases. The CDR3 totals 15 residues. Germline assignment: CDR1 LNHNV and CDR2 YYDKDF (reference sequence).

The chain is built from TRBV4-1 and TRBJ1-2, with 10 bases aligning to TRBD1. Germline CDR1 and CDR2: MGHRA and YSYEKL. This CDR3 has 17 amino acids. V lost 4 bases, J lost 4 bases, and 12 bases stayed unmatched. CDR3 DNA: TGCGCCAGCAGCCCGCGATTACCGGGACAGGGGAGCTATGGCTACACCTTC. It translates to CASSPRLPGQGSYGYTF.